Sequencing of this T cell receptor (beta chain) was carried out in a study of graft-versus-host responses after intestinal transplantation. Only in-frame clones appear in the TCRdb table, and some are missing; sequencing was by immunoSEQ multiplex PCR. This table holds about 91,000 clones, approximately 90% found once. Germline CDR1 is GTSNPN and CDR2 is SVGIG (reference sequence). V lost 5 bases and J lost 5, with 9 bases in between. The length of the CDR3 is 12 residues. As concerns this clone: Its antigen is not identified.

The chain couples TRBV30 to TRBJ2-2; no clear D. The clonotype was recovered from a human donor who was the organ donor for an intestinal transplant. The starting material was unstimulated CD4+ T cells sorted from spleen or lymph node cells, obtained before transplant. The chain's CDR3 is CAWFRVTGELFF. CDR3 DNA: TGTGCCTGGTTTAGAGTTACCGGGGAGCTGTTTTTT.